One sample yielded the 11 T cell receptor beta chains listed below, sequenced in a study of blood T cell repertoires in COVID-19. Here immunoSEQ multiplex PCR was the method, and the copy in TCRdb shows in-frame clones only, minus some. Counted here are approximately 280,000 clones, 70% to 90% occurring once; the ten biggest clones make up about 2.2%. Sequenced sample: peripheral blood. These receptors were taken from a woman aged 25 to 39 who had recovered from COVID-19.

J is TRBJ2-7 and V is TRBV7-9; 7 bases are a match to TRBD1. Germline CDR1 reads SEHNR; CDR2 reads FQNEAQ (reference sequence). CDR3 length: 14 residues. The V and J ends lost 5 bases and 4 bases, in that order; junction bases with no gene match: 8. This chain's CDR3 is CASSLGQTAYEQYF. The DNA for the CDR3 is TGTGCCAGCAGCCTGGGACAGACGGCTTACGAGCAGTACTTC.

The CDR3 region is CASSQHYRADTEAFF. CDR3 nucleotide sequence: TGCGCCAGCAGCCAACATTACAGGGCGGACACTGAAGCTTTCTTT. The chain joins TRBV4-1 to TRBJ1-1, with D tentatively TRBD1 (6 bases). V was clipped by 2 bases and J by 3 bases, with 13 bases between them. Germline CDR1 reads MGHRA; CDR2 reads YSYEKL. This CDR3 has 15 residues.

V gene TRBV27 combines with J gene TRBJ1-6; D is unclear. Germline V gene sequence: CDR1 MNHEY, CDR2 SMNVEV (reference sequence). V was trimmed by 6 bases and J by 0 bases, leaving 12 bases between them. The CDR3 totals 16 residues. CDR3 residues: CASRREGSSYNSPLHF. The CDR3 DNA follows: TGTGCCAGCAGGCGGGAAGGGAGCTCCTATAATTCACCCCTCCACTTT.

This chain connects TRBV7-9 to TRBJ2-5; D is possibly TRBD2 (6 bases). Germline V gene lookup returns CDR1 SEHNR and CDR2 FQNEAQ (reference sequence). Deletions cut 5 bases from V and 5 bases from J, with 15 bases between. The CDR3 contains 14 residues. For the CDR3, the DNA is TGTGCCAGCAGCCATGGGCGGGGATTGGAGACCCAGTACTTC. Amino acids: CASSHGRGLETQYF.

The chain combines TRBV11-2 with TRBJ1-2, with a tentative D call TRBD1 (5 bases). The CDR3 sequence is 15 residues long. Germline V lookup: CDR1 SGHAT, CDR2 FQNNGV. Trimming took off 0 bases at V and 2 bases at J, with 10 bases between the two ends. The CDR3 reads CASSLEIGVNYGYTF. CDR3 nucleotides: TGTGCCAGCAGCTTAGAGATAGGGGTCAACTATGGCTACACCTTC.

The V call is TRBV29-1, the J call TRBJ2-7; 9 nucleotides line up with TRBD2. V was pared by 7 bases and J by 3 bases, with 13 bases of the junction left unmatched. This CDR3 has 15 amino acids. From germline, CDR1 is SQVTM and CDR2 ANQGSEA. The CDR3, as DNA: TGCAGCGCCTCATCCGGGACTAGCACAATCTACGAGCAGTACTTC. Residues: CSASSGTSTIYEQYF.

The count of this clone is one. This chain's CDR3 is CASRGLAGGGEQYF. CDR3 nucleotides: TGTGCCAGCAGAGGACTAGCGGGAGGGGGGGAGCAGTACTTC. V is TRBV6-5 and J is TRBJ2-7; 15 bases are a match to TRBD2. This CDR3 spans 14 amino acids. Germline V gene sequence: CDR1 MNHEY, CDR2 SVGAGI. The V and J ends lost 6 bases and 7 bases, in that order; junction bases with no gene match: 4.

The rearrangement links TRBV7-2 to TRBJ1-2; perhaps TRBD1 as D (6 bases). The CDR3 length is 14 residues. Germline V gene sequence: CDR1 SGHTA, CDR2 FQGNSA. The germline V and J ends were trimmed by 3 bases and 7 bases, with 15 bases remaining between them. For the CDR3, the DNA is TGTGCCAGCAGCTTTATCAAGGGGGAGGGTGGCTACACCTTC. It is translated as CASSFIKGEGGYTF.

This clone has just one count. V and J are TRBV7-3 and TRBJ1-6; tentative D call: TRBD1 (5 bases). With 3 bases removed from V and 7 bases from J, the gap between germline ends came to 13 bases. The germline V gene has CDR1 SGHTA and CDR2 FQGTGA. This CDR3 spans 15 amino acids. CDR3 sequence: CASSFLPGVNSPLHF. The DNA for the CDR3 is TGTGCCAGCAGCTTCCTCCCGGGGGTCAATTCACCCCTCCACTTT.

This chain connects TRBV6-2 or TRBV6-3 to TRBJ2-7; 7 bases match TRBD2. CDR3 length: 17 residues. V trimming: 5 bases; J trimming: 0 bases; junction bases outside the gene matches: 13. Germline V gene sequence: CDR1 MNHEY, CDR2 SVGEGT. CDR3 region: CASSPLPGGDHSYEQYF. CDR3 DNA: TGTGCCAGCAGTCCCCTCCCGGGGGGTGACCACTCCTACGAGCAGTACTTC.

This chain joins TRBV19 and TRBJ1-1; D is possibly TRBD1 (5 bases). Germline CDR1 and CDR2: LNHDA and SQIVND (reference sequence). V shed 1 base and J shed 8 bases, with 14 bases lying between them. This CDR3 comprises 14 residues. DNA of the CDR3: TGTGCCAGTAGTATAGGGGGGGTGACGGCCGAAGCTTTCTTT. Its protein product is CASSIGGVTAEAFF. The full variable domain, its missing parts supplied by reference TRBV19 and TRBJ1-1, is DGGITQSPKYLFRKEGQNVTLSCEQNLNHDAMYWYRQDPGQGLRLIYYSQIVNDFQKGDIAEGYSVSREKKESFPLTVTSAQKNPTAFYLCASSIGGVTAEAFFGQGTRLTVV.